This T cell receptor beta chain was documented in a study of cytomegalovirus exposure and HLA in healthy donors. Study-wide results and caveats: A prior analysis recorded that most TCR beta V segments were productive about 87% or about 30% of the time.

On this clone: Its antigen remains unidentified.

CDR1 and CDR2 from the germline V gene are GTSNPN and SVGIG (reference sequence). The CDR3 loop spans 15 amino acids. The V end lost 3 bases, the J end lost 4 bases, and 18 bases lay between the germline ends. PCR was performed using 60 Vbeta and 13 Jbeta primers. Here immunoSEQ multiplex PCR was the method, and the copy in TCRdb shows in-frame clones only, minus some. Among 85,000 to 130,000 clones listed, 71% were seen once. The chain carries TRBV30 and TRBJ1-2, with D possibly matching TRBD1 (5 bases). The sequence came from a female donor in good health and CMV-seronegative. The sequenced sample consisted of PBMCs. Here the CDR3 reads CAWSPGRGSGYGYTF. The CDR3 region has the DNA TGTGCCTGGAGCCCTGGAAGGGGCTCGGGCTATGGCTACACCTTC.